The source of this TCR beta chain is a study of blood T cell repertoires in COVID-19. For the study at large: T cells, B-cell-depleted T cells, or PBMCs provided the cDNA or gDNA that served as material.

The table came from immunoSEQ multiplex PCR; TCRdb's copy has only in-frame clones and leaves some out. Of about 73,000 clones detected, around 83% appear once; the ten largest clones hold more than 5%. The CDR3 length is 16 residues. Germline CDR1 and CDR2: LNHDA and SQIVND (reference sequence). The ends were cut back, 3 bases at V and 0 bases at J, with 12 bases in the middle. This clone was seen just once. Sequencing was carried out using peripheral blood. This chain connects TRBV19 to TRBJ2-1; D is perhaps TRBD2 (6 bases). This TCR was recovered from a woman aged 55-70 years with acute or convalescent COVID-19. This chain's CDR3 is CASSIVGGSSYNEQFF. The CDR3 coding sequence is TGTGCCAGTAGTATCGTCGGGGGTAGCTCCTACAATGAGCAGTTCTTC.